These 27 T cell receptor beta chains originate from one sample sequenced in a study of blood T cell repertoires in COVID-19 (TCRdb year 2020). Library creation used the immunoSEQ multiplex PCR assay. Drawn from immuneACCESS, this table holds only the in-frame rearrangements with V and J called that TCRdb kept. Clones are partly lost; checked studies trace under half to an unresolved V gene and leave the rest unexplained. The sample table records a few hundred thousand clones; 87% of these occur just once. The top ten hold about 2.1% of the sample. The specimen sequenced was peripheral blood. The receptor source for this set is a woman in her fifties or sixties with acute or convalescent COVID-19.

V is TRBV9 and J is TRBJ1-6; the D is unclear. The CDR3 consists of 17 residues. Trimming left V 4 bases short and J 0 bases short, with 14 bases between. The germline V gene has CDR1 SGDLS and CDR2 YYNGEE. CDR3 coding DNA: TGTGCCAGCAGCCCCACTTCCTTTCGCTCCTATAATTCACCCCTCCACTTT. Translating gives CASSPTSFRSYNSPLHF. Using reference TRBV9 and TRBJ1-6 for the parts outside the CDR3, the full variable domain is DSGVTQTPKHLITATGQRVTLRCSPRSGDLSVYWYQQSLDQGLQFLIQYYNGEERAKGNILERFSAQQFPDLHSELNLSSLELGDSALYFCASSPTSFRSYNSPLHFGNGTRLTVT.

A word on this clone: Within the sample, other DNA sequences also encode this same CDR3. The J gene is TRBJ1-5, the V gene TRBV19; 10 bases are a match to TRBD1. CDR1 and CDR2 from the germline V gene are LNHDA and SQIVND (reference sequence). The V segment lost 3 bases and the J segment 2 bases; nucleotides outside the gene matches: 1. This CDR3 comprises 15 residues. The CDR3 DNA follows: TGTGCCAGTAGTATTGGGACAGGGGGCAATCAGCCCCAGCATTTT. It specifies CASSIGTGGNQPQHF.

The chain couples TRBV3-1 (or the pseudogene TRBV3-2) to TRBJ2-3, with TRBD2 matching over 9 bases. The trim removed 4 bases at V and 2 bases at J, leaving 10 bases unmatched. CDR1 LGHDT and CDR2 YNNKEL come from the germline V gene (reference sequence). The length of the CDR3 is 17 residues. Here the CDR3 reads CASSRRPSGAITDTQYF. The DNA for the CDR3 is TGTGCCAGCAGCCGGCGGCCTAGCGGGGCTATCACAGATACGCAGTATTTT.

The chain carries TRBV3-1 (or the pseudogene TRBV3-2) and TRBJ2-3; 13 nucleotides align to TRBD2. This CDR3 region has 17 residues. Trimming at V came to 3 bases and at J to 2 bases, leaving 5 bases not matched to a gene. Germline-derived CDR1 and CDR2 are LGHDT and YNNKEL (reference sequence). CDR3 nucleotides: TGTGCCAGCAGCCACGGACTAGCGGGAGTTTTCACAGATACGCAGTATTTT. This sequence encodes CASSHGLAGVFTDTQYF.

A few counts support this clone. V and J are TRBV7-8 and TRBJ1-2, with D perhaps TRBD1 (5 bases). Germline CDR1 is SGHVS and CDR2 is FQNEAQ. The V and J ends lost 7 bases and 5 bases respectively, with 17 bases between them. The CDR3 is 14 residues long. CDR3 residues: CASTRAGLSYGYTF. CDR3 DNA: TGTGCCAGCACCCGAGCGGGGCTTTCGTATGGCTACACCTTC.

The V and J genes are TRBV20-1 and TRBJ2-7; no reliable D call. This CDR3 is 12 amino acids long. Per the germline V gene, CDR1 is DFQATT and CDR2 is SNEGSKA (reference sequence). Trimming cost V 3 bases and J 3 bases, with 9 bases left between them. CDR3 DNA: TGCAGTGCTAGTATACTTATCTACGAGCAGTACTTC. This codes for CSASILIYEQYF.

V and J are TRBV19 and TRBJ1-5; D unresolved. The V gene lost 3 bases and the J gene lost 3 bases, with 9 bases spanning the gap. Germline loops: CDR1 LNHDA, CDR2 SQIVND (reference sequence). The CDR3 is 14 amino acids. Here the CDR3 DNA reads TGTGCCAGTAGTATTCGAGGTCCCAATCAGCCCCAGCATTTT. This codes for CASSIRGPNQPQHF.

The chain joins TRBV19 to TRBJ1-3; D is perhaps TRBD1 (5 bases). Germline V gene sequence: CDR1 LNHDA, CDR2 SQIVND (reference sequence). This CDR3 comprises 15 residues. Trimming left V 4 bases short and J 3 bases short, with 13 bases between. The CDR3 DNA is TGTGCCAGTAGTACCAGCCGGGACTTTGGAAACACCATATATTTT. Residues: CASSTSRDFGNTIYF.

The genes are TRBV11-3 and TRBJ2-7, with TRBD2 identical over 7 bases. The CDR3 is 13 residues long. J gave up 4 bases and V 3 bases, and 3 bases lay outside the gene matches. Germline assignment: CDR1 SGHNT and CDR2 YENEEA. The CDR3: CASSFGGSYEQYF. The CDR3 DNA sequence: TGTGCCAGCAGCTTTGGCGGGAGTTACGAGCAGTACTTC. The full variable domain, with the rest looked up from reference TRBV11-3 and TRBJ2-7, is EAGVVQSPRYKIIEKKQPVAFWCNPISGHNTLYWYLQNLGQGPELLIRYENEEAVDDSQLPKDRFSAERLKGVDSTLKIQPAELGDSAVYLCASSFGGSYEQYFGPGTRLTVT.

Only a few counts were recorded for this clone. This chain uses TRBV28 with TRBJ2-7, with D unresolved. The CDR3 runs 14 residues. Between the trimmed V and J ends, which lost 4 bases and 0 bases, there was a span of 10 bases. From germline, CDR1 is MDHEN and CDR2 SYDVKM. For the CDR3, the DNA is TGTGCCAGCAGTTCGCTGACAACCTCCTACGAGCAGTACTTC. It specifies CASSSLTTSYEQYF.

This clone was observed a few times. The chain has TRBV3-1 (or the pseudogene TRBV3-2) and TRBJ2-1, with TRBD2 matching 8 bases. This CDR3 is 15 amino acids long. V lost 4 bases to trimming and J lost 7 bases; unmatched junction nucleotides: 9. Germline-derived CDR1 and CDR2 are LGHDT and YNNKEL (reference sequence). The CDR3 DNA follows: TGTGCCAGCAGCCTCCAACTAGCGGCGGGTAATGAGCAGTTCTTC. Its protein product is CASSLQLAAGNEQFF.

V and J are TRBV25-1 and TRBJ2-7; 7 bases are a match to TRBD2. Germline loops: CDR1 MGHDK, CDR2 SYGVNS. This CDR3 is built from 15 residues. Trimming cost V 6 bases and J 3 bases; bases outside gene matches: 11. The CDR3 DNA follows: TGTGCCAGCAGGGAGAGGAAAGCGGGATTCTACGAGCAGTACTTC. Its translation: CASRERKAGFYEQYF.

This clone has more than one count but fewer than ten. The rearrangement uses TRBV29-1 and TRBJ2-7; D might be TRBD1 (6 bases). Trimming stripped 7 bases from V and 4 bases from J, with 17 bases between. Germline V lookup: CDR1 SQVTM, CDR2 ANQGSEA. CDR3 length equals 13 residues. The CDR3 bases are TGCAGCGCCGTGACAGGCTTGGGGTACGAGCAGTACTTC. This encodes CSAVTGLGYEQYF.

V gene TRBV28 combines with J gene TRBJ2-1; no clear D. The CDR3 totals 14 residues. Trimming left V 2 bases short and J 6 bases short, with 11 bases between. CDR1 MDHEN and CDR2 SYDVKM come from the germline V gene. CDR3 nucleotide sequence: TGTGCCAGCAGTTTACAGGTAACGACCAATGAGCAGTTCTTC. Its translation is CASSLQVTTNEQFF.

The V call is TRBV5-1, the J call TRBJ1-4; 7 nucleotides agree with TRBD1. The J segment lost 3 bases and the V segment lost 2 bases, leaving 4 bases of the junction unmatched. Per the germline V gene, CDR1 is SGHRS and CDR2 is YFSETQ. The CDR3 is 15 amino acids. The CDR3 region has the DNA TGCGCCAGCAGCTTTTTCAGGGGGGCTAATGAAAAACTGTTTTTT. This translates into CASSFFRGANEKLFF.

J is TRBJ2-4 and V is TRBV9; D remains unclear. The CDR3 has 13 residues. The V end was cut by 1 base, the J end by 11 bases, with 13 bases between. The germline CDR1 and CDR2 sequences are SGDLS and YYNGEE. In nucleotides, the CDR3 is TGTGCCAGCAGCGTACCCCTCGTCCCCGTTCAGTACTTC. This encodes CASSVPLVPVQYF.

The rearrangement joins TRBV6-6 to TRBJ1-1; a weak D match, TRBD1 (6 bases). Per the germline V gene, CDR1 is MNHNY and CDR2 is SVGAGI (reference sequence). The CDR3 has 14 amino acids. Trimming removed 5 bases at V and 1 base at J, with 11 bases between. CDR3 DNA: TGTGCCAGCAGTATCAGGGGACGGAACACTGAAGCTTTCTTT. The encoded protein is CASSIRGRNTEAFF.

The V call is TRBV28, the J call TRBJ1-1; D is uncertain. This CDR3 is 13 amino acids long. Per germline, CDR1 MDHEN and CDR2 SYDVKM. V was clipped by 7 bases and J by 1 base, with 10 bases between them. In nucleotides, the CDR3 is TGTGCCAGCAACCGGCGGGGGAACACTGAAGCTTTCTTT. Translated: CASNRRGNTEAFF.

V usage is TRBV29-1 and J usage is TRBJ1-1; D not resolved. CDR1 and CDR2 from the germline V gene are SQVTM and ANQGSEA. Trimming left V 3 bases short and J 1 base short, with 9 bases between. The CDR3 spans 13 residues. The CDR3 loop reads CSVDSLSNTEAFF. The CDR3 region has the DNA TGCAGCGTTGATAGCCTATCGAACACTGAAGCTTTCTTT.

This chain uses TRBV19 with TRBJ1-1; 7 bases line up with TRBD1. V dropped 2 bases and J dropped 0; count of bases not matched to a gene: 3. The CDR3 sequence is 15 residues long. The germline gives CDR1 LNHDA, CDR2 SQIVND (reference sequence). The CDR3 bases are TGTGCCAGTAGTATACCGGGACAGCTGAACACTGAAGCTTTCTTT. Protein product: CASSIPGQLNTEAFF.

This clone was seen a single time. The rearrangement joins TRBV4-2 to TRBJ1-5; 10 bases are shared with TRBD1. The CDR3 spans 15 residues. Looked up from germline, CDR1 is LGHNA and CDR2 is YNFKEQ. J was trimmed by 5 bases and V by 0 bases; bases with no gene match: 1. CDR3 nucleotides: TGTGCCAGCAGCCAAGAGACAGGGGGCGATCAGCCCCAGCATTTT. This translates into CASSQETGGDQPQHF.

This chain uses TRBV9 with TRBJ2-7; 9 bases fit TRBD2. V shed 0 bases, J shed 5 bases, and the junction held 6 bases outside the gene matches. Germline-derived CDR1 and CDR2 are SGDLS and YYNGEE. The CDR3 consists of 15 residues. The CDR3 bases are TGTGCCAGCAGCGTAGAGGCGGGAGGGGTAAACGAGCAGTACTTC. Translation: CASSVEAGGVNEQYF. Using reference TRBV9 and TRBJ2-7 for the parts outside the CDR3, the full variable domain is DSGVTQTPKHLITATGQRVTLRCSPRSGDLSVYWYQQSLDQGLQFLIQYYNGEERAKGNILERFSAQQFPDLHSELNLSSLELGDSALYFCASSVEAGGVNEQYFGPGTRLTVT.

The CDR3: CASSPRRTDNSPLHF. The CDR3 DNA reads TGTGCCAGCTCACCACGGAGGACAGATAATTCACCCCTCCACTTT. The chain carries TRBV18 and TRBJ1-6; possibly TRBD1 for D (6 bases). Germline CDR1 and CDR2: KGHSH and LQKENI. The CDR3 is 15 residues long. Trimming shortened V by 1 base and J by 5 bases, and 9 bases separated the two germline ends.

This chain joins TRBV4-3 and TRBJ2-1, with 7 bases matching TRBD2. Germline CDR1 is LGHNA and CDR2 is YSLEER. The junction had 6 bases not matched to a gene; V was cut back by 1 base and J by 0 bases. The CDR3 is 17 residues long. CDR3 protein: CASSQGGGGSSYNEQFF. CDR3 sequence (DNA): TGCGCCAGCAGCCAAGGAGGCGGGGGAAGCTCCTACAATGAGCAGTTCTTC.

The rearrangement uses TRBV6-2 or TRBV6-3 and TRBJ2-7; TRBD2 agrees at 9 bases. Germline lookup yields CDR1 MNHEY and CDR2 SVGEGT. The CDR3 length is 15 residues. V gave up 5 bases and J gave up 1 base; unmatched junction bases: 6. CDR3 residues: CASSAPGLASYEQYF. CDR3 nucleotide sequence: TGTGCCAGCAGTGCCCCGGGACTAGCTTCCTACGAGCAGTACTTC.

This chain links TRBV29-1 with TRBJ1-1; 8 bases match TRBD1. Germline CDR1 reads SQVTM; CDR2 reads ANQGSEA. This CDR3 has 14 residues. The J segment lost 12 bases and the V segment lost 1 base, leaving 13 bases of the junction unmatched. The CDR3 is CSVEGLRQGAETFF. DNA of the CDR3: TGCAGCGTTGAAGGTTTGAGGCAGGGGGCGGAAACTTTCTTT. Drawing the rest from reference TRBV29-1 and TRBJ1-1, the complete variable domain is SAVISQKPSRDICQRGTSLTIQCQVDSQVTMMFWYRQQPGQSLTLIATANQGSEATYESGFVIDKFPISRPNLTFSTLTVSNMSPEDSSIYLCSVEGLRQGAETFFGQGTRLTVV.

The chain recombines TRBV5-1 with TRBJ2-1; D is ambiguous. The CDR3 covers 12 residues. Germline values: CDR1 SGHRS, CDR2 YFSETQ. Between the trimmed V and J ends, which lost 4 bases and 5 bases, there was a span of 7 bases. Here the CDR3 DNA reads TGCGCCAGCAGCCCCCAGAACAATGAGCAGTTCTTC. Its protein product is CASSPQNNEQFF.